This TCR beta chain appears in the sequencing data of a study of control samples from healthy donors and cancer patients. V trimming: 2 bases; J trimming: 8 bases; junction bases outside the gene matches: 12. Germline V gene data show CDR1 as MNHNS and CDR2 as SASEGT. This CDR3 has 16 residues. Using immunoSEQ multiplex PCR, the repertoire was profiled, and TCRdb retains in-frame clones only, with some absent. The sample lists tens of thousands of clones; 94% were seen once. This clone was detected only once. This chain uses TRBV6-1 with TRBJ2-1; 7 bases match TRBD1. Sequences were obtained from blood. This receptor was obtained from a woman aged 18-35 years in good health. CDR3 protein: CASSESVGGESHEQFF. The CDR3 DNA follows: TGTGCCAGCAGTGAATCGGTAGGGGGCGAGAGTCATGAGCAGTTCTTC.